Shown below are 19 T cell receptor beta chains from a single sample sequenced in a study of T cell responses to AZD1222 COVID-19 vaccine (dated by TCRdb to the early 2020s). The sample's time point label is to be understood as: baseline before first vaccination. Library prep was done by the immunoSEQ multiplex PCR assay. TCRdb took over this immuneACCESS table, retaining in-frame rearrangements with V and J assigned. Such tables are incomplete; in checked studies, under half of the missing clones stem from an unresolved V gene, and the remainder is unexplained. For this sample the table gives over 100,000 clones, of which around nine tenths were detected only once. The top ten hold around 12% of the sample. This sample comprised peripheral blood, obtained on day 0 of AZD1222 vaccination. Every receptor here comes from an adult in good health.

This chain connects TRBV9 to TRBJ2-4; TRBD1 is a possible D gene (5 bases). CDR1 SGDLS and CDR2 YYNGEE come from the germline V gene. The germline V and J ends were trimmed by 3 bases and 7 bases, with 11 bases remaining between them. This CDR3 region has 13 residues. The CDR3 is CASSASGLNIQYF. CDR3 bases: TGTGCCAGCAGCGCCTCAGGGTTGAACATTCAGTACTTC.

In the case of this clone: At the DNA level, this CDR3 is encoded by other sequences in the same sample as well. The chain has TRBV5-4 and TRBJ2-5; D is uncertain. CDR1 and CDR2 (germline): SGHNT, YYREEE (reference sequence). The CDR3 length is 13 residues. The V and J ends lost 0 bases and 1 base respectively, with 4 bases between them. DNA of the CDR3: TGTGCCAGCAGCTTGGTAGGCCAAGAGACCCAGTACTTC. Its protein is CASSLVGQETQYF.

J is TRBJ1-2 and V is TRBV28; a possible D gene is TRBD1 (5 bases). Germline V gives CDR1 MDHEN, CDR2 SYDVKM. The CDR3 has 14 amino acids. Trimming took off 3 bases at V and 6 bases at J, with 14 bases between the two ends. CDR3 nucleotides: TGTGCCAGCAGTTTGGTTTCGGACACAGATGGCTACACCTTC. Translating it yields CASSLVSDTDGYTF.

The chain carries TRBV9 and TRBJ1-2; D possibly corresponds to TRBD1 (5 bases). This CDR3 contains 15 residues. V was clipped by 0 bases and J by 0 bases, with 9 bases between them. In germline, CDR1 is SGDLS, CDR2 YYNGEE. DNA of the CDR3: TGTGCCAGCAGCGTAGACCCAGGGACTAACTATGGCTACACCTTC. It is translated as CASSVDPGTNYGYTF.

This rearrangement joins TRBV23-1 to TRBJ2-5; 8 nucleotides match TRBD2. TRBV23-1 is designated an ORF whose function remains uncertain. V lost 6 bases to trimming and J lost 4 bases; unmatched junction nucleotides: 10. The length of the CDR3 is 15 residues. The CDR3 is CASRPTSEAIETQYF. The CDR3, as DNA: TGCGCCAGCAGGCCGACTAGCGAGGCCATAGAGACCCAGTACTTC.

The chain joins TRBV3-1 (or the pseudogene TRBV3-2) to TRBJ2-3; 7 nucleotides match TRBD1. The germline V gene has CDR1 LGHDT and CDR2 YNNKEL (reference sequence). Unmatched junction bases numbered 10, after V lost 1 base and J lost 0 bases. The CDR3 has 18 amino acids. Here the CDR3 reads CASSQVANGDRSTDTQYF. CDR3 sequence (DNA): TGTGCCAGCAGCCAAGTGGCTAATGGGGACAGAAGCACAGATACGCAGTATTTT.

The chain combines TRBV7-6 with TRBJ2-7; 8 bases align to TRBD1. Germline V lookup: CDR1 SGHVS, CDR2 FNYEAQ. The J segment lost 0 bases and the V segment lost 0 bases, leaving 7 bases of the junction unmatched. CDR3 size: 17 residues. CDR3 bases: TGTGCCAGCAGCTTAGCTCCTGGACAGGGAAGCTCCTACGAGCAGTACTTC. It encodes CASSLAPGQGSSYEQYF.

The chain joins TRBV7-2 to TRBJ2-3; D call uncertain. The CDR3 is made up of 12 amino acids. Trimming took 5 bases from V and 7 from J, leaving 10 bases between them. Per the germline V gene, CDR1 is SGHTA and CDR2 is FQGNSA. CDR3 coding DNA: TGTGCCAGCAGCCTAAAGTCTAATACGCAGTATTTT. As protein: CASSLKSNTQYF.

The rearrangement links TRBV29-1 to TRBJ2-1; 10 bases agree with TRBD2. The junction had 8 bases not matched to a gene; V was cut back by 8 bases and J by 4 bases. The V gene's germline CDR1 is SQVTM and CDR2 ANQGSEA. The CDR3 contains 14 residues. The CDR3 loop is CSSTGLAVYNEQFF. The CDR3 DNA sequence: TGCAGCTCGACCGGACTAGCGGTTTACAATGAGCAGTTCTTC.

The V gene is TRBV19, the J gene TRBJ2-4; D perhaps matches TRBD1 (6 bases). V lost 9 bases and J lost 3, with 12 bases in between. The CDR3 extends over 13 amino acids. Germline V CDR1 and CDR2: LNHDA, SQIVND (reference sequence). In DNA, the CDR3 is TGTGCCAGCCGGGACATAGGCAAAAACATTCAGTACTTC. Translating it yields CASRDIGKNIQYF.

The CDR3 sequence is CASSQDLATKKQYF. DNA of the CDR3: TGTGCCAGCAGCCAAGATTTGGCCACCAAGAAGCAGTACTTC. This chain links TRBV3-1 (or the pseudogene TRBV3-2) with TRBJ2-7; D is ambiguous. V shed 0 bases and J shed 8 bases, with 14 bases lying between them. The CDR3 is 14 residues long. CDR1 and CDR2 (germline): LGHDT, YNNKEL (reference sequence).

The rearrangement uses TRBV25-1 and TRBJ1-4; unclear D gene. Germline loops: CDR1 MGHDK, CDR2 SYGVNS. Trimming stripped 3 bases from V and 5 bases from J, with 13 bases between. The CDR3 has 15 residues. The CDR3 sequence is CASSDASGRNEKLFF. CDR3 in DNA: TGTGCCAGCAGTGATGCGTCGGGCCGGAATGAAAAACTGTTTTTT. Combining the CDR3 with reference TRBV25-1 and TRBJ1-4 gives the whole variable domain EADIYQTPRYLVIGTGKKITLECSQTMGHDKMYWYQQDPGMELHLIHYSYGVNSTEKGDLSSESTVSRIRTEHFPLTLESARPSHTSQYLCASSDASGRNEKLFFGSGTQLSVL.

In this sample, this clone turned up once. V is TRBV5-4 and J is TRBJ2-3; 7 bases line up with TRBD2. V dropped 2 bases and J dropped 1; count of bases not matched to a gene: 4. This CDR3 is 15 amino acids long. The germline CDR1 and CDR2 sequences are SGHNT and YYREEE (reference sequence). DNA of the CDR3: TGTGCCAGCAGCTTAGGCGGGAGTGGCACAGATACGCAGTATTTT. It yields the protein CASSLGGSGTDTQYF.

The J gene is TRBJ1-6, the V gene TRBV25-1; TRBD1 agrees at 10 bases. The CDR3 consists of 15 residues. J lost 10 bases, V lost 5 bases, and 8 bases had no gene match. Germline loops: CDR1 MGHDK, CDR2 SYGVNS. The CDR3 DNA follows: TGTGCCAGCAGTTTTGGACAGGGGGTTTACTCACCCCTCCACTTT. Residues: CASSFGQGVYSPLHF.

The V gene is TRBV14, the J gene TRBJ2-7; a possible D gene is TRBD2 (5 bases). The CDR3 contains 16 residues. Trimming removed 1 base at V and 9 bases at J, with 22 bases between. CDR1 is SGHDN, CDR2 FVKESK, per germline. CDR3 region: CASSQVLDWQDTRQYF. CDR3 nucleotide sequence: TGTGCCAGCAGCCAAGTTTTGGACTGGCAAGATACGAGGCAGTACTTC.

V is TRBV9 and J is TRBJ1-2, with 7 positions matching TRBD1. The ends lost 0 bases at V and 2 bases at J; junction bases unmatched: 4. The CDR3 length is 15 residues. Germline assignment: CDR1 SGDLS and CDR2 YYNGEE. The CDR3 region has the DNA TGTGCCAGCAGCGTAGGTAGGGGGCAGAACTATGGCTACACCTTC. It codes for CASSVGRGQNYGYTF.

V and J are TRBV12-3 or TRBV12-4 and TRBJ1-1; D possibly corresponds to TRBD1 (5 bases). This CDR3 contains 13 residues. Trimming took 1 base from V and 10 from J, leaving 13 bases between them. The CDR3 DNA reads TGTGCCAGCAGTTTAGATTCGGGGCTCGGAGCTTTCTTT. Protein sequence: CASSLDSGLGAFF.

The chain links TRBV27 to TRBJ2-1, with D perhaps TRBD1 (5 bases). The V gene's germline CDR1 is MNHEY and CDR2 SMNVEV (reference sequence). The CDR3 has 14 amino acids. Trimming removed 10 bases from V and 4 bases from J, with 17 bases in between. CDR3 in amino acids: CATTDSLFYNEQFF. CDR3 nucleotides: TGTGCCACCACTGACAGTCTTTTTTACAATGAGCAGTTCTTC.

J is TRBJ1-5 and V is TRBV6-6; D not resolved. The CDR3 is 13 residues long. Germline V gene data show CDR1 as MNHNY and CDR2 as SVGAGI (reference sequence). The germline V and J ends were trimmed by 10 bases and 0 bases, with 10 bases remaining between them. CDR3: CATRPYSNQPQHF. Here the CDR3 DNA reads TGTGCCACCCGGCCCTATAGCAATCAGCCCCAGCATTTT.